These T cell receptor beta chains were read from a single sample in a study of identifying expanded T cells in peripheral blood. The repertoire was sequenced with immunoSEQ multiplex PCR; TCRdb's copy has only in-frame clones and lacks some. The profile shows approximately 100,000 clones, more than 85% of them singletons. Sequenced sample: blood. These receptors all come from a person aged 18-70 years in good health. Each CDR3 is given with its conserved first and last residue. Each record gives: V gene, J gene, D gene, clone size, CDR3 protein, CDR3 DNA. The D gene is left open where the match is weak. Not every row has a clone size; where given, it reads once, few, many or a size class.

V gene: TRBV11-2
J gene: TRBJ2-1
D gene: .
clone size: once
CDR3 protein: CASSFQGREQFF
CDR3 DNA: TGTGCCAGCAGCTTTCAAGGTCGTGAGCAGTTCTTC

V gene: TRBV7-2
J gene: TRBJ1-3
D gene: .
clone size: .
CDR3 protein: CASSLNRPGAGNTIYF
CDR3 DNA: TGTGCCAGCAGCTTAAACCGACCAGGGGCAGGAAACACCATATATTTT

V gene: TRBV18
J gene: TRBJ1-2
D gene: .
clone size: .
CDR3 protein: CASRLRAENYGYTF
CDR3 DNA: TGTGCCAGCCGACTGAGGGCAGAGAACTATGGCTACACCTTC

V gene: TRBV15
J gene: TRBJ1-1
D gene: .
clone size: .
CDR3 protein: CATSRVSRGLLNMNTEAFF
CDR3 DNA: TGTGCCACCAGCAGAGTTAGCAGGGGTCTACTTAACATGAACACTGAAGCTTTCTTT

V gene: TRBV7-2
J gene: TRBJ2-5
D gene: .
clone size: medium-sized
CDR3 protein: CASSLTDGGRTQYF
CDR3 DNA: TGTGCCAGCAGCTTAACCGACGGGGGGCGCACCCAGTACTTC

V gene: TRBV7-2
J gene: TRBJ2-5
D gene: .
clone size: once
CDR3 protein: CASSGGFGETQYF
CDR3 DNA: TGTGCCAGCAGCGGGGGTTTCGGGGAGACCCAGTACTTC

V gene: TRBV5-4
J gene: TRBJ2-7
D gene: .
clone size: .
CDR3 protein: CASSPRGGEQYF
CDR3 DNA: TGTGCCAGCAGCCCCCGTGGAGGGGAGCAGTACTTC

V gene: TRBV4-1
J gene: TRBJ2-5
D gene: .
clone size: .
CDR3 protein: CASSQALLETQYF
CDR3 DNA: TGCGCCAGCAGCCAAGCCCTCTTAGAGACCCAGTACTTC

V gene: TRBV5-4
J gene: TRBJ2-1
D gene: .
clone size: .
CDR3 protein: CASRGASEQEQFF
CDR3 DNA: TGTGCCAGCAGGGGCGCCAGCGAGCAAGAGCAGTTCTTC

V gene: TRBV5-6
J gene: TRBJ2-1
D gene: .
clone size: few
CDR3 protein: CASSLDTYNEQFF
CDR3 DNA: TGTGCCAGCAGCTTAGACACCTACAATGAGCAGTTCTTC

V gene: TRBV28
J gene: TRBJ1-4
D gene: .
clone size: .
CDR3 protein: CASSASGFNEKLFF
CDR3 DNA: TGTGCCAGCAGTGCTTCGGGTTTTAATGAAAAACTGTTTTTT

V gene: TRBV27
J gene: TRBJ2-4
D gene: .
clone size: once
CDR3 protein: CASSFERGGRNIQYF
CDR3 DNA: TGTGCCAGCAGTTTCGAGAGGGGGGGCAGGAACATTCAGTACTTC

V gene: TRBV7-6
J gene: TRBJ1-3
D gene: .
clone size: .
CDR3 protein: CASRGGVGNTIYF
CDR3 DNA: TGTGCCAGCAGGGGGGGGGTTGGAAACACCATATATTTT

V gene: TRBV9
J gene: TRBJ2-2
D gene: TRBD1
clone size: .
CDR3 protein: CASRGGFTGELFF
CDR3 DNA: TGTGCCAGCAGAGGGGGCTTTACCGGGGAGCTGTTTTTT

V gene: TRBV7-3
J gene: TRBJ1-1
D gene: .
clone size: .
CDR3 protein: CASSLIGGSTEAFF
CDR3 DNA: TGTGCCAGCAGCTTAATAGGGGGGAGCACTGAAGCTTTCTTT